What follows describes a single TCR beta chain. The V gene lost 8 bases and the J gene lost 3 bases, with 15 bases spanning the gap. The CDR3 contains 14 residues. The germline V gene encodes CDR1 SGDLS and CDR2 YYNGEE. PCR involved 60 Vbeta and 13 Jbeta primers. The assay was immunoSEQ multiplex PCR, and TCRdb's table has in-frame clones only and misses some. The table includes about 130,000 clones, roughly a tenth detected once. The sample is drawn from a study of cytomegalovirus exposure and HLA in healthy donors. The sequenced sample was PBMCs. This clonotype was obtained from a young woman in good health and CMV-seropositive. The chain links TRBV9 to TRBJ2-1; perhaps TRBD1 as D (7 bases). The CDR3 coding sequence is TGTGCCAGTTCGGAGGGGGCGGACTACAATGAGCAGTTCTTC. Encoded protein: CASSEGADYNEQFF.